Below, 15 T cell receptor beta chains from the same sample are listed, as sequenced in a study of OX40 agonist ivuxolimab in advanced cancers. Data came from immunoSEQ multiplex PCR; TCRdb stores just in-frame clones and leaves some out. The sample contains roughly 51,000 clones, around nine tenths of which appear only once. The material was CD4+ or CD8+ T cells sorted from blood, obtained in a trial of the OX40 agonist ivuxolimab. The receptors come from an adult with an advanced solid tumor such as melanoma, head and neck, liver or kidney cancer.

The chain couples TRBV30 to TRBJ1-4, with unresolved D. The V gene lost 1 base and the J gene lost 8 bases, with 17 bases spanning the gap. CDR3 length: 15 residues. Germline V gene sequence: CDR1 GTSNPN, CDR2 SVGIG (reference sequence). The CDR3 protein is CAWSGSGLSSEKLFF. The CDR3 DNA reads TGTGCCTGGAGTGGATCCGGGCTAAGTAGCGAAAAACTGTTTTTT.

The gene calls are TRBV11-3 and TRBJ2-1; D ambiguous. The CDR3 totals 13 residues. The germline V gene encodes CDR1 SGHNT and CDR2 YENEEA. Trimming removed 0 bases from V and 10 bases from J, with 10 bases in between. CDR3 DNA: TGTGCCAGCAGCTTAGATGGGCTAGGGGAGCAGTTCTTC. Residues: CASSLDGLGEQFF.

V is TRBV29-1 and J is TRBJ2-1, with 11 bases identical to TRBD2. CDR1 and CDR2 (germline): SQVTM, ANQGSEA. The V segment lost 4 bases and the J segment 7 bases; nucleotides outside the gene matches: 6. The CDR3 extends over 14 amino acids. The CDR3 spells CSVVIAGGGNEQFF. CDR3 DNA sequence: TGCAGCGTTGTGATAGCGGGAGGGGGGAATGAGCAGTTCTTC.

V gene TRBV2 combines with J gene TRBJ2-7; either TRBD1 or TRBD2 may fit D (5 bases each). The CDR3 totals 14 residues. V dropped 3 bases and J dropped 7 bases, with 16 bases sitting between them. Germline CDR1 is SNHLY and CDR2 is FYNNEI. CDR3 in DNA: TGTGCCAGCAGTGATACGGGACCCCCGGGGGAGCAGTACTTC. This encodes CASSDTGPPGEQYF. Together with reference TRBV2 and TRBJ2-7, the CDR3 gives the full variable domain: EPEVTQTPSHQVTQMGQEVILRCVPISNHLYFYWYRQILGQKVEFLVSFYNNEISEKSEIFDDQFSVERPDGSNFTLKIRSTKLEDSAMYFCASSDTGPPGEQYFGPGTRLTVT.

CDR3 nucleotide sequence: TGCAGCGTTGCGGGGCAGACGAACACCGGGGAGCTGTTTTTT. Its translation is CSVAGQTNTGELFF. The chain is built from TRBV29-1 and TRBJ2-2; D possibly matches TRBD1 or TRBD2 (5 bases each). With 4 bases removed from V and 0 bases from J, the gap between germline ends came to 9 bases. Germline CDR1 is SQVTM and CDR2 is ANQGSEA. This CDR3 is built from 14 residues.

The V and J genes are TRBV11-2 and TRBJ2-7; 13 bases map to TRBD2. The CDR3 spans 17 residues. V shed 5 bases, J shed 0 bases, and the junction held 7 bases outside the gene matches. The germline V gene has CDR1 SGHAT and CDR2 FQNNGV. CDR3 region: CASSRGTSGIHSYEQYF. CDR3 in DNA: TGTGCCAGCAGCCGAGGGACTAGCGGGATCCACTCCTACGAGCAGTACTTC.

This chain links TRBV6-6 with TRBJ1-2; D possibly corresponds to TRBD1 (6 bases). V was clipped by 6 bases and J by 2 bases, with 13 bases between them. Germline lookup yields CDR1 MNHNY and CDR2 SVGAGI (reference sequence). This CDR3 region has 14 residues. The CDR3 reads CASRRQAPNYGYTF. As DNA, the CDR3 is TGTGCCAGCAGAAGACAGGCCCCGAACTATGGCTACACCTTC.

The chain combines TRBV28 with TRBJ1-1; D is uncertain. Looked up from germline, CDR1 is MDHEN and CDR2 is SYDVKM. The CDR3 has 16 amino acids. With 6 bases removed from V and 0 bases from J, the gap between germline ends came to 17 bases. The DNA of the CDR3 is TGTGCCAGCAGCCGAAGACACCTACCTTTGAACACTGAAGCTTTCTTT. Protein: CASSRRHLPLNTEAFF.

V is TRBV19 and J is TRBJ1-5, with a possible D match to TRBD1 (6 bases). V dropped 6 bases and J dropped 9 bases, with 21 bases sitting between them. This CDR3 region has 15 residues. Germline CDR1 is LNHDA and CDR2 is SQIVND (reference sequence). CDR3 DNA: TGTGCCAGTAGCAGAACCCGGGGGGCCTGGGGGCCCCAGCATTTT. It encodes CASSRTRGAWGPQHF.

V gene TRBV7-2 combines with J gene TRBJ1-1; 9 nucleotides align to TRBD1. Germline-derived CDR1 and CDR2 are SGHTA and FQGNSA. The J segment lost 4 bases and the V segment lost 1 base, leaving 10 bases of the junction unmatched. The CDR3 is made up of 17 amino acids. CDR3 in DNA: TGTGCCAGCAGCTTAGATACCGCACAGGGGGCGGCCACTGAAGCTTTCTTT. Its protein is CASSLDTAQGAATEAFF.

The chain has TRBV19 and TRBJ2-5, with D unclear. This CDR3 is built from 15 residues. Trimming removed 1 base at V and 0 bases at J, with 9 bases between. Germline-derived CDR1 and CDR2 are LNHDA and SQIVND (reference sequence). DNA for the CDR3: TGTGCCAGTAGTATAGTTGGAACGTACCAAGAGACCCAGTACTTC. Translation: CASSIVGTYQETQYF.

This sequence joins TRBV5-1 and TRBJ2-3; D is perhaps TRBD1 or TRBD2 (5 bases each). Germline values: CDR1 SGHRS, CDR2 YFSETQ. This CDR3 contains 16 residues. The V end was cut by 2 bases, the J end by 1 base, with 14 bases between. The CDR3 DNA reads as TGCGCCAGCAGCTTATTCGGGACCAAGGGCACAGATACGCAGTATTTT. This translates into CASSLFGTKGTDTQYF.

The chain recombines TRBV2 with TRBJ1-6; D gene uncertain. Germline CDR1 and CDR2: SNHLY and FYNNEI. Between the trimmed V and J ends, which lost 3 bases and 9 bases, there was a span of 12 bases. CDR3 length: 14 residues. The CDR3 here is CASSEDAQISPLHF. The DNA for the CDR3 is TGTGCCAGCAGTGAGGACGCCCAAATTTCACCCCTCCACTTT. The full variable domain, with the rest looked up from reference TRBV2 and TRBJ1-6, is EPEVTQTPSHQVTQMGQEVILRCVPISNHLYFYWYRQILGQKVEFLVSFYNNEISEKSEIFDDQFSVERPDGSNFTLKIRSTKLEDSAMYFCASSEDAQISPLHFGNGTRLTVT.

The J gene is TRBJ1-2, the V gene TRBV25-1, with D tentatively TRBD1 (5 bases). Germline loops: CDR1 MGHDK, CDR2 SYGVNS. CDR3 length equals 12 residues. Trimming pared 6 bases from V and 3 bases from J, leaving 8 bases between. The CDR3 DNA sequence: TGTGCCAGCAGCAAGGGGTACTATGGCTACACCTTC. Residues: CASSKGYYGYTF.

The gene calls are TRBV28 and TRBJ2-5, with 8 bases aligning to TRBD2. J gave up 3 bases and V 5 bases, and 8 bases lay outside the gene matches. CDR1 and CDR2 from the germline V gene are MDHEN and SYDVKM. This CDR3 spans 15 amino acids. CDR3 DNA sequence: TGTGCCAGCAGTCGCCCAGCGGGAGTAGAAGAGACCCAGTACTTC. It specifies CASSRPAGVEETQYF.